This passage covers 7 T cell receptor beta chains from one sample sequenced in a study of T cell changes during pregnancy in multiple sclerosis. Libraries were prepared by immunoSEQ multiplex PCR; TCRdb keeps only in-frame clonotypes and omits some of them. The sample lists about 40,000 clones; roughly 94% were seen once. This specimen was peripheral blood, taken in the third trimester of pregnancy. These receptors came from a female donor with multiple sclerosis, enrolled in a pregnancy study.

V gene TRBV27 combines with J gene TRBJ2-5; 13 nucleotides align to TRBD2. Germline CDR1 MNHEY, CDR2 SMNVEV (reference sequence). Losses at the gene ends were 4 bases for V and 7 bases for J; bases not matched to a gene: 9. The CDR3 consists of 16 residues. CDR3 residues: CASSSGLAGVSATQYF. As DNA, the CDR3 is TGTGCCAGCAGTTCTGGACTAGCGGGGGTTAGCGCGACCCAGTACTTC.

The chain employs TRBV7-9 and TRBJ1-2; 8 bases fit TRBD1. V lost 0 bases and J lost 8; bases outside the gene matches: 5. CDR1 SEHNR and CDR2 FQNEAQ come from the germline V gene (reference sequence). The CDR3 is 14 residues long. As DNA, the CDR3 is TGTGCCAGCAGCTTAGCCGGACAGGGCGGAGGCTACACCTTC. This gives the protein CASSLAGQGGGYTF.

The rearrangement uses TRBV30 and TRBJ2-1, with 10 bases that match TRBD2. Germline CDR1 is GTSNPN and CDR2 is SVGIG (reference sequence). The CDR3 is 14 amino acids. Unmatched junction bases numbered 5, after V lost 2 bases and J lost 7 bases. The CDR3 DNA reads TGTGCCTGGAGTAGCGGGAGGGCCGGGAATGAGCAGTTCTTC. Its translation: CAWSSGRAGNEQFF.

The chain combines TRBV4-3 with TRBJ1-1, with D possibly TRBD1 on 6 matching bases. The CDR3 sequence is 16 residues long. The germline gives CDR1 LGHNA, CDR2 YSLEER. The ends were cut back, 1 base at V and 5 bases at J, with 17 bases in the middle. The CDR3 reads CASSQGWGAAGTEAFF. The CDR3 nucleotides are TGCGCCAGCAGCCAAGGGTGGGGGGCAGCGGGAACTGAAGCTTTCTTT.

This clone came up once. The rearrangement uses TRBV12-5 and TRBJ1-1; possibly TRBD1 for D (5 bases). There are 13 residues in the CDR3. V dropped 6 bases and J dropped 10 bases, with 18 bases sitting between them. From germline, CDR1 is LGHNT and CDR2 FRNRAP. The CDR3 nucleotides are TGTGCTAGTGGAGCATCGGGGACTCCTGGAGCTTTCTTT. As protein: CASGASGTPGAFF. The full variable domain, with the rest looked up from reference TRBV12-5 and TRBJ1-1, is DARVTQTPRHKVTEMGQEVTMRCQPILGHNTVFWYRQTMMQGLELLAYFRNRAPLDDSGMPKDRFSAEMPDATLATLKIQPSEPRDSAVYFCASGASGTPGAFFGQGTRLTVV.

The V gene is TRBV5-6, the J gene TRBJ2-1, with D possibly matching TRBD2 (5 bases). In germline, CDR1 is SGHDT, CDR2 YYEEEE. Trimming took 4 bases from V and 7 from J, leaving 27 bases between them. CDR3 length: 18 amino acids. The CDR3 coding sequence is TGTGCCAGCAGCCCCATTGTAGGCCCGGGATCAGTCCATAATGAGCAGTTCTTC. Encoded protein: CASSPIVGPGSVHNEQFF.

This chain links TRBV12-5 with TRBJ2-1; 7 bases fit TRBD2. The CDR3 loop spans 15 amino acids. The ends lost 2 bases at V and 9 bases at J; junction bases unmatched: 10. The germline V gene encodes CDR1 LGHNT and CDR2 FRNRAP. The CDR3 protein is CASGLYGGEGFEQFF. The CDR3 DNA sequence: TGTGCTAGTGGTTTGTATGGCGGGGAGGGGTTTGAGCAGTTCTTC.